This TCR beta chain originates from a study of beta chain features in type 1 diabetes (dated by TCRdb to 2016 to 2019). Background for the entire study: Patients and healthy donors did not differ in mean age, gender distribution, total cell number or subset yield. Regulatory and stem cell-like memory subsets were isolated from only 8 patients and roughly eight healthy donors, whereas naive and central memory subsets came from all 30 or so donors. In the study, TCRB repertoires of sorted circulating CD4+ T cell subsets from recently diagnosed type 1 diabetes patients were compared with those of matched healthy donors. A total of some 100,000,000 sorted cells were examined across all samples, and a strong correlation was observed between cell number per subset and RNA yield.

To note about this clone: Its antigen is currently not known. No quality values exist for individual bases; no much larger clone is one base distant.

The entire amount of isolated RNA was reverse transcribed using the High Capacity cDNA Reverse Transcription Kit, so the sequenced TCRB transcripts were expressed ones. Naive, central memory and regulatory T cell samples underwent deep immunoSEQ sequencing, averaging about 3.5 million total reads per sample. Sorted cells were lysed in RLT buffer and RNA was extracted with DNase-treated RNeasy Micro or Mini kits, depending on cell number. Each cell subset was processed on its own to prevent cross-contamination, while patient and healthy donor samples were processed together. The immunoSEQ multiplex PCR was used to amplify TCRB sequences from cDNA, generating 87-bp fragments that spanned the CDR3 region. The amplicons were sequenced using the Illumina HiSeq platform. The study's processing was this. PCR bias was corrected computationally using synthetic template baselines, and reads within Hamming distance 2 were collapsed, with unmergeable singletons discarded. By aligning reads against IMGT, V, D and J genes, CDR3 length, and insertions or deletions at six rearrangement sites were assigned. Within each subset, clonotype counts were normalized to the number of sorted cells before true diversity and Gini coefficients were calculated with the tcR R package. The overlap coefficient, calculated on TCRB nucleotide sequences, was used to measure repertoire sharing. The table comes from immuneACCESS by way of TCRdb, which keeps in-frame sequences with V and J called. Part of the clones is missing from these tables; in studies checked, under half for an unresolved V gene and the rest for unknown reasons. V, J and clone size derive from that table, while D and trimming were established from the DNA sequence. The sample profile shows some 70,000 clones; just under 50% of them were found once. Jointly, the top ten make up 0.7% of the sample.

From each donor, a single peripheral blood sample of 100 to 150 mL on average was drawn into heparinised tubes. A BD FACSAria II was used to sort naive, central memory, regulatory and stem cell-like memory CD4+ T cells with a panel that included CD45RO, CCR7, CD25, CD127, CD95 and CD27. Every sorted population had a purity above 95%. PBMCs were separated immediately by Lymphoprep density gradient centrifugation and were stained directly, without being cultured. So that batch effects would be minimized, each experiment stained and sorted samples in pairs, pairing one healthy donor with one patient. The full study reports these points: Naive, central memory and regulatory TCRB repertoires appeared to be more alike among patients than among healthy donors. PCR may preferentially amplify shorter templates, but because patient and control samples were amplified and corrected together, any resulting skew would affect both groups equally. Patients with type 1 diabetes made fewer insertions and deleted more nucleotides at VDJ recombination sites, implying thymic rearrangement abnormalities. A moderate but significant shortening of TCRB CDR3 length was observed in type 1 diabetes patients in all four CD4+ subsets. Sequencing cDNA rather than genomic DNA could over-represent highly expressing activated cells, although activation and CD3 levels did not differ between groups. Only small numbers of individuals were included in the HLA sub-analyses, which left unresolved whether HLA type had any influence on TCRB rearrangement.

In the germline V gene, CDR1 corresponds to SGDLS and CDR2 to YYNGEE. V has 4 bases trimmed and J has 3 bases trimmed; junction bases matching no gene number 7. Including the terminal cysteine and phenylalanine, the CDR3 comprises 14 residues. CDR3 DNA only is kept here, 42 bases in frame from base 1. This chain joins TRBV9 to TRBJ2-7; TRBD2 agrees with 7 junctional bases. Material for sequencing was central memory CD4+ T cells from blood. The sequence was obtained from a man aged 25-40 years with type 1 diabetes. The base sequence is TGTGCCAGCAGCCCCGGGACTACCAACTACGAGCAGTACTTC. It specifies CASSPGTTNYEQYF. Where the CDR3 stops, the reference TRBV9 and TRBJ2-7 genes take over; the full variable domain is DSGVTQTPKHLITATGQRVTLRCSPRSGDLSVYWYQQSLDQGLQFLIQYYNGEERAKGNILERFSAQQFPDLHSELNLSSLELGDSALYFCASSPGTTNYEQYFGPGTRLTVT.